These 2 T cell receptor beta chains were sequenced from one sample in a study of human T cells and chemical hapten exposure. Time point indicated: pre-sensitization, week 0. The sample's treatment: therapeutic diphenylcyclopropenone sensitization with weekly scalp DPC. TCRdb called the RACE reads again in MiXCR, with one record for every CDR3 protein. The sample lists over 85,000 distinct CDR3 sequences, 11% occurring once. The input for sequencing was whole blood, taken in connection with sensitization to the hapten diphenylcyclopropenone (DPC). All receptors derive from a woman aged 60-70 years with alopecia areata. Some clones in this sample may be carry-over from other donors' samples.

This clonotype was seen repeatedly, ten times or more. This sequence joins TRBV12-3 or TRBV12-4 and TRBJ1-5, with TRBD1 identical over 7 bases. The CDR3 is 15 amino acids. V lost 6 bases and J lost 3; bases outside the gene matches: 8. This CDR3 reads CASSSGTVDNQPQHF. In DNA form, the CDR3 reads TGTGCCAGCAGCTCCGGGACAGTAGACAATCAGCCCCAGCATTTT.

This clonotype has a count of ten or more. The CDR3 protein is CASSWGPGISNQPQHF. For the CDR3, the DNA is TGTGCCAGCAGCTGGGGCCCGGGCATTAGCAATCAGCCCCAGCATTTT. The gene calls are TRBV5-5 and TRBJ1-5, with D maybe TRBD1 (5 bases). The germline gives CDR1 SGHKS, CDR2 YYEKEE (reference sequence). The V end was cut by 3 bases, the J end by 0 bases, with 13 bases between. The CDR3 is made up of 16 amino acids.